This T cell receptor (beta chain) was recovered during a study of blood T cell repertoires in COVID-19. Turning to the study itself: Acute and convalescent COVID-19 samples came from the United States, Italy and Spain. From T cells, B-cell-depleted T cells, or PBMCs came the material, which was cDNA or gDNA.

Donors in Cohort 3 counted as recovered after two negative PCRs, clearance, or symptom resolution. Germline trimming cut 6 bases from V and 3 bases from J; bases unmatched to any gene: 7. Germline V lookup: CDR1 GTSNPN, CDR2 SVGIG (reference sequence). There are 13 residues in the CDR3. TCRdb's table, derived via immunoSEQ multiplex PCR, lists solely in-frame clones and lacks some. The sample consists of around 300,000 clones, about 87% of them appearing once. The V gene is TRBV30, the J gene TRBJ2-7; 8 nucleotides line up with TRBD2. The TCR sequence derives from a woman aged 30 to 39 who had recovered from COVID-19. Input material: PBMCs or T cells enriched from blood (not recorded which). DNA for the CDR3: TGTGCCTGCGTCGGGGGGGCCGACTACGAGCAGTACTTC. This translates into CACVGGADYEQYF.